This record concerns one T cell receptor beta chain sequence. The sample belongs to a study of blood T cells in healthy people across ages. A second PCR of about 6 to 11 cycles used a sample-barcoded 5' primer and a J-beta primer mix. MiXCR, run by TCRdb on the 5' RACE reads, gives a single entry per CDR3 protein. The sample holds some 800,000 distinct CDR3 sequences, about 42% seen once. Trimming took off 1 base at V and 3 bases at J, with 6 bases between the two ends. Germline lookup yields CDR1 DFQATT and CDR2 SNEGSKA (reference sequence). The CDR3 has 12 amino acids. Sequencing was performed on blood. The chain joins TRBV20-1 to TRBJ1-2; no definite D call. This receptor was identified in a man between 60 and 70 years old in good health. The DNA of the CDR3 is TGCAGTGCTAGAGCGGTAGACTATGGCTACACCTTC. It encodes CSARAVDYGYTF.